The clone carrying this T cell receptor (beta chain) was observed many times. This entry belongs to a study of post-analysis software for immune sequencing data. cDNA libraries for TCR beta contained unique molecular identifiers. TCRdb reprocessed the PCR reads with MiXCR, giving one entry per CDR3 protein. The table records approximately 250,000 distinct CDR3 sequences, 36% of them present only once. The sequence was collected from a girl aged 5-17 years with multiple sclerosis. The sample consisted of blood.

The chain's CDR3 is CASSLRQGGNEQFF. The CDR3 DNA reads as TGTGCCAGCAGCTTACGGCAGGGCGGGAATGAGCAGTTCTTC. The V and J genes are TRBV7-3 and TRBJ2-1; perhaps D is TRBD1 or TRBD2 (5 bases each). Trimming removed 2 bases from V and 7 bases from J, with 12 bases in between. There are 14 residues in the CDR3. CDR1 SGHTA and CDR2 FQGTGA come from the germline V gene.